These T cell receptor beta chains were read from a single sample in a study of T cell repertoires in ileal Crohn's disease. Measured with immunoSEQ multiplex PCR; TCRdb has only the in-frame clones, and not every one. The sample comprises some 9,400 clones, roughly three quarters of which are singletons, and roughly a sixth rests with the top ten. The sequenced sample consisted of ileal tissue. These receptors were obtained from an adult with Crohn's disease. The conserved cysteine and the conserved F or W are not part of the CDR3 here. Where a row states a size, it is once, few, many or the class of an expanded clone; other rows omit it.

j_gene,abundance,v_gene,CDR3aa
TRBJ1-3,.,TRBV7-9,ASSLGQPSSGNTIY
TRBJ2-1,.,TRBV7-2,ASRFRGSSYNEQF
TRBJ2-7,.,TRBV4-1,ASSQGREQY
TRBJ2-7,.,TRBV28,ASNPTGPPYEQY
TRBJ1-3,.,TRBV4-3,ASSQDRGSSSGNTIY
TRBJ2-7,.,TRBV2,ASSEVGQPSYEQY
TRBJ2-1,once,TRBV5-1,ASSLDGVLGQF
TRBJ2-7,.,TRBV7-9,ASSRGPNPYEQY
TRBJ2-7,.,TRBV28,ASSLSRRREEQY
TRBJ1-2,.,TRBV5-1,ASSLGTANYGYT
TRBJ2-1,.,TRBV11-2,ASSLAPTSNEQF
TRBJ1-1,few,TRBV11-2,ASSRDRNTEAF
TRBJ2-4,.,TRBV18,ASSPPGGRQNIQY
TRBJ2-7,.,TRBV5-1,ASSPTTGRNEQY
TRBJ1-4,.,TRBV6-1,ASSPGGTNEKLF
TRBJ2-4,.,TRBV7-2,ASSLGWGQQNIQY
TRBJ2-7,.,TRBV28,ASKSLNQGIH
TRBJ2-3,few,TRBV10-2,ASSDPSGGGLDTQY
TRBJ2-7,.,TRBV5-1,ASRKTILTSGGSQY
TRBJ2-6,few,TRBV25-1,ASSNRANVLT
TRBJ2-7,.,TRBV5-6,ASSSIRRGFAQQY
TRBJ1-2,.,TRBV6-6,ASSQAGYYGYT
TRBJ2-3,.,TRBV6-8,ASSYSMVRGASTDTQY
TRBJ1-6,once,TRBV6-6,ASSYFGTANNSPLH
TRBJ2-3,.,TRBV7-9,ASSPSRQGATDTQY
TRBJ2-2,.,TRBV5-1,ASSLFPSGELF
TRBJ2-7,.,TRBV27,ASKVMRAASSYEQY
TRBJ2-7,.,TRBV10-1,ASSGLAGGRRYEQY
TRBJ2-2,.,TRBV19,ASRTRGGDNTGELF
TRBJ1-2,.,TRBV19,ASSIGLSYGYT
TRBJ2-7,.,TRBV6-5,ASSQGTDTYEQY
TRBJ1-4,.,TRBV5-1,ASSRTGTGNEKLF
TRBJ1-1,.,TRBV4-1,ASSQVIRDRGPEAF
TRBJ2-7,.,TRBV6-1,ASSGRQGVYEQY
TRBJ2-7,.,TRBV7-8,ASSVRTGTVYEQY
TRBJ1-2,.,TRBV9,ASSGTGGRDHGYT
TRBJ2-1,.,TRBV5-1,ASRMGTSGGNNEQF
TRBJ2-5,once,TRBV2,ASSEGAAETQY
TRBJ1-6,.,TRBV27,ASSLGQNNSPLH
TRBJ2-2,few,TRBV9,ASSARTSGRLYTGELF
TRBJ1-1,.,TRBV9,ASSVDPSIYTEAF
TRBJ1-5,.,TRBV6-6,ASSYSLDGVEPQH
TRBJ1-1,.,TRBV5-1,ASSFRTADLNTEAF
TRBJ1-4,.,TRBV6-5,ASTHRGEGFEKLF
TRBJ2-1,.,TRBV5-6,ASSLFQGAVNEQF
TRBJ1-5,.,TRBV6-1,ASSADRGSNQPQH
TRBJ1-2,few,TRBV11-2,ASSLRPGDGYT
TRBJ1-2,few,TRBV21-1,APKIPVNGYT
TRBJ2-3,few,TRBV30,ALLRGHSTDTQY
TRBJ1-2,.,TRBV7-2,ASSFQANYGYT
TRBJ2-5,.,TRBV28,ASNPSGGQETQY
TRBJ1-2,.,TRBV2,ASSALQVPYGYT
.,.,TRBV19,ASSNRLAGPYEQY
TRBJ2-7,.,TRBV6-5,ASTGTGLPYEQY
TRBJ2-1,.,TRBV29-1,VGGDNEQF
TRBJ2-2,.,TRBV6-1,ASSVHRGTGELF
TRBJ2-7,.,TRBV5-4,ASSLQGRYEQY
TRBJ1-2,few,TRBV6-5,ASSYPRGEGYT
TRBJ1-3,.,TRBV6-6,ASRDRQGISGNTIY
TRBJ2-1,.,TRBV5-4,AGSPPFRSYNEQF